This T cell receptor beta chain is drawn from a study of shared clonotypes between healthy human individuals. Libraries were prepared by immunoSEQ multiplex PCR; TCRdb keeps only in-frame clonotypes and omits some of them. Of roughly 2,300,000 clones listed, under 95% are singletons. V dropped 5 bases and J dropped 11 bases, with 15 bases sitting between them. There are 12 residues in the CDR3. The germline V gene has CDR1 MNHEY and CDR2 SVGAGI. This clone was recorded once. Material: naive CD4+ T cells from PBMCs. The subset denotes: CD45RA+ positively selected. The chain uses TRBV6-5 and TRBJ1-1; unclear D gene. The TCR sequence derives from a man aged 18 to 30 in good health. Some clones in this sample may be carry-over from other donors' samples. The CDR3 loop is CASSAPSRGAFF. CDR3 DNA: TGTGCCAGCAGTGCCCCGTCCCGTGGCGCTTTCTTT.